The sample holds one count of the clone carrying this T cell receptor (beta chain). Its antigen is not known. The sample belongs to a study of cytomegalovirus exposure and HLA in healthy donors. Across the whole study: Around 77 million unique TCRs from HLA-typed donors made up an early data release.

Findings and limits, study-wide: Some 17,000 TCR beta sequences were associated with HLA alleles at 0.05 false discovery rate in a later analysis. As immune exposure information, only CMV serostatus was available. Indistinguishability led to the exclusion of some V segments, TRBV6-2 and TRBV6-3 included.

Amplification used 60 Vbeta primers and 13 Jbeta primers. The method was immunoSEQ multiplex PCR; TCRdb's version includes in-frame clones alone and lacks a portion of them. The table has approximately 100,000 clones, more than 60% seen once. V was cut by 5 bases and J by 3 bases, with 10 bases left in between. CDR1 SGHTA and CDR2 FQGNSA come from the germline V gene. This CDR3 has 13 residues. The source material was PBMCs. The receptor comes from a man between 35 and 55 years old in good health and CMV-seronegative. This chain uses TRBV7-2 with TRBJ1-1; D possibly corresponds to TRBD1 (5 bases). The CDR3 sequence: CASSAQVYTEAFF. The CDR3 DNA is TGTGCCAGCAGCGCACAGGTCTACACTGAAGCTTTCTTT.